The 10 T cell receptor beta chains below all came from one sample that was sequenced in a study of cytomegalovirus exposure and HLA in healthy donors (dated by TCRdb to between 2016 and 2019). The method was the immunoSEQ multiplex PCR assay. For the multiplex PCR, a mixture combining 60 forward primers for TCR Vbeta segments and 13 reverse primers for TCR Jbeta segments was used. TCRdb took over this immuneACCESS table, retaining in-frame rearrangements with V and J assigned. Such tables are incomplete; in checked studies, under half of the missing clones stem from an unresolved V gene, and the remainder is unexplained. This sample gives about 95,000 clones in total; around 70% of them show up just once. The ten largest clones represent about 16% of the sample. Specimen: PBMCs. The receptors stem from a woman in her forties or fifties in good health and CMV-seropositive.

The chain combines TRBV19 with TRBJ1-1; TRBD1 aligns across 8 bases. V shed 11 bases, J shed 2 bases, and the junction held 13 bases outside the gene matches. Per the germline V gene, CDR1 is LNHDA and CDR2 is SQIVND (reference sequence). This CDR3 spans 15 amino acids. Here the CDR3 DNA reads TGTGCCGCAGGAAAACGGGACAGGCGAAACACTGAAGCTTTCTTT. As protein: CAAGKRDRRNTEAFF. Full variable domain (rest looked up from reference TRBV19 and TRBJ1-1): DGGITQSPKYLFRKEGQNVTLSCEQNLNHDAMYWYRQDPGQGLRLIYYSQIVNDFQKGDIAEGYSVSREKKESFPLTVTSAQKNPTAFYLCAAGKRDRRNTEAFFGQGTRLTVV.

This clone was seen once. The chain is built from TRBV30 and TRBJ2-3, with 7 bases matching TRBD1. Losses at the gene ends were 2 bases for V and 6 bases for J; bases not matched to a gene: 5. Germline V CDR1 and CDR2: GTSNPN, SVGIG (reference sequence). This CDR3 has 13 amino acids. CDR3 region: CAWSKQGEDTQYF. CDR3 DNA: TGTGCCTGGAGTAAGCAGGGGGAGGATACGCAGTATTTT.

V is TRBV19 and J is TRBJ2-1, with 11 bases matching TRBD2. With V trimmed by 3 bases and J by 11 bases, 12 bases remained unmatched. CDR1 LNHDA and CDR2 SQIVND come from the germline V gene (reference sequence). The CDR3 is 16 residues long. Written as DNA, the CDR3 is TGTGCCAGTAGTATGGACGGGACCTCTAGCGGGAGGAAGCAGTTCTTC. Protein: CASSMDGTSSGRKQFF.

The chain joins TRBV27 to TRBJ2-7; 13 bases map to TRBD2. J was trimmed by 2 bases and V by 6 bases; bases with no gene match: 7. The germline gives CDR1 MNHEY, CDR2 SMNVEV (reference sequence). The CDR3 runs 16 residues. The chain's CDR3 is CASRTPGLAGTYEQYF. The CDR3 DNA follows: TGTGCCAGCAGGACTCCGGGACTAGCGGGGACCTACGAGCAGTACTTC.

The genes are TRBV28 and TRBJ2-3, with D maybe TRBD2 (6 bases). The CDR3 is 16 residues long. Trimming left V 4 bases short and J 7 bases short, with 21 bases between. Germline-derived CDR1 and CDR2 are MDHEN and SYDVKM. In nucleotides, the CDR3 is TGTGCCAGCAGTTCGTCGAGCGGGTTAAGTTGGTATACGCAGTATTTT. Protein: CASSSSSGLSWYTQYF.

The count of this clone is one. The rearrangement uses TRBV5-4 and TRBJ1-2; maybe TRBD1 (6 bases). The CDR3 loop spans 15 amino acids. Germline assignment: CDR1 SGHNT and CDR2 YYREEE (reference sequence). V lost 0 bases, J lost 2 bases, and 11 bases lay in between. CDR3 sequence reads: CASSLGAGANYGYTF. CDR3 nucleotides: TGTGCCAGCAGCTTGGGGGCGGGGGCGAACTATGGCTACACCTTC. Variable domain in full (rest from reference TRBV5-4 and TRBJ1-2): ETGVTQSPTHLIKTRGQQVTLRCSSQSGHNTVSWYQQALGQGPQFIFQYYREEENGRGNFPPRFSGLQFPNYSSELNVNALELDDSALYLCASSLGAGANYGYTFGSGTRLTVV.

V and J are TRBV7-3 and TRBJ2-4, with D possibly TRBD1 on 5 matching bases. The V gene's germline CDR1 is SGHTA and CDR2 FQGTGA. The length of the CDR3 is 13 residues. Trimming removed 3 bases from V and 7 bases from J, with 10 bases in between. The CDR3 sequence: CASSLGQGNIQYF. CDR3 in DNA: TGTGCCAGCAGCTTGGGGCAGGGCAACATTCAGTACTTC.

The chain links TRBV4-3 to TRBJ2-3; 7 bases align to TRBD1. CDR1 and CDR2 from the germline V gene are LGHNA and YSLEER. V lost 4 bases and J lost 0; bases outside the gene matches: 10. The CDR3 consists of 17 residues. Here the CDR3 DNA reads TGCGCCAGCAGCCGGACCCCGACAGGGTTTAGCACAGATACGCAGTATTTT. This codes for CASSRTPTGFSTDTQYF.

The genes are TRBV14 and TRBJ1-5; 7 bases match TRBD1. From germline, CDR1 is SGHDN and CDR2 FVKESK. V lost 1 base, J lost 3 bases, and 3 bases stayed unmatched. This CDR3 contains 15 residues. CDR3 in amino acids: CASSQGQGPNQPQHF. In nucleotides, the CDR3 is TGTGCCAGCAGCCAAGGACAGGGCCCCAATCAGCCCCAGCATTTT.

J is TRBJ1-4 and V is TRBV2; 10 bases line up with TRBD1. The CDR3 length is 14 residues. Trimming cost V 7 bases and J 8 bases; bases outside gene matches: 7. CDR1 is SNHLY and CDR2 is FYNNEI in the germline V gene. The CDR3 coding sequence is TGTGCCAGCACCGGCCGGGGACAGGGGGAAAAACTGTTTTTT. Amino acids: CASTGRGQGEKLFF.